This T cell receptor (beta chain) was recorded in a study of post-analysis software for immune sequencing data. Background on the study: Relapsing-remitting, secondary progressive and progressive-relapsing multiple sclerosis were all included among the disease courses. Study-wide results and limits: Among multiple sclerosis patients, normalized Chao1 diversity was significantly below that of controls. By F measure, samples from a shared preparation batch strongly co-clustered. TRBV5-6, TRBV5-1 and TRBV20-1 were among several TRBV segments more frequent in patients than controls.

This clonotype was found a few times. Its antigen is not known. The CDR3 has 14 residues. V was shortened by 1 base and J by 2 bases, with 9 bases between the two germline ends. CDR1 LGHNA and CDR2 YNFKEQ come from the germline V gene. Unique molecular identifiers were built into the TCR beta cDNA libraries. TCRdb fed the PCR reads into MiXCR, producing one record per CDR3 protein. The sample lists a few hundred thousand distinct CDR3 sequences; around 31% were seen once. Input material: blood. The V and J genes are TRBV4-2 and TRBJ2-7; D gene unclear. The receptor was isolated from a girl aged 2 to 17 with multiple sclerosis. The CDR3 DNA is TGTGCCAGCAGCCAAGGTTTCACGACCTACGAGCAGTACTTC. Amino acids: CASSQGFTTYEQYF.